These 8 T cell receptor beta chains came from one sample sequenced in a study of long-term antiretroviral therapy in people with HIV. It was version v3.0 of the immunoSEQ assay that was run at survey level. Clones were sequenced by immunoSEQ multiplex PCR, and TCRdb holds only the in-frame ones, with some missing. In the table there are 20,000 or so clones, over 65% of which are singletons. Specimen: unsorted PBMCs, collected 0.5 years before starting antiretroviral therapy. These receptors all stem from a woman aged 50 to 65 with HIV.

V gene TRBV6-5 combines with J gene TRBJ2-1; 10 nucleotides line up with TRBD2. The trim removed 2 bases at V and 7 bases at J, leaving 8 bases unmatched. The CDR3 contains 16 residues. The germline V gene encodes CDR1 MNHEY and CDR2 SVGAGI. CDR3 sequence reads: CASSYLGSGGANEQFF. The CDR3, as DNA: TGTGCCAGCAGTTACCTAGGGAGCGGGGGGGCAAATGAGCAGTTCTTC.

This chain uses TRBV7-9 with TRBJ1-2; 8 positions agree with TRBD1. V was pared by 5 bases and J by 7 bases, with 3 bases of the junction left unmatched. There are 12 residues in the CDR3. Germline CDR1 and CDR2: SEHNR and FQNEAQ (reference sequence). CDR3 sequence reads: CASSPGQGGYTF. CDR3 coding DNA: TGTGCCAGCAGCCCTGGACAGGGTGGCTACACCTTC.

The rearrangement links TRBV6-5 to TRBJ2-7, with D possibly called TRBD1 or TRBD2 (5 bases each). The CDR3 spans 14 residues. Trimming removed 4 bases at V and 7 bases at J, with 17 bases between. CDR1 MNHEY and CDR2 SVGAGI come from the germline V gene. The CDR3 region is CASSLRRDLGEQYV. The CDR3, as DNA: TGTGCCAGCAGTTTACGCAGGGACCTAGGGGAGCAGTACGTC.

This rearrangement joins TRBV6-4 to TRBJ2-2; D is perhaps TRBD1 (5 bases). V dropped 4 bases and J dropped 2 bases, with 5 bases sitting between them. This CDR3 is built from 13 residues. The germline gives CDR1 MRHNA, CDR2 SNTAGT. CDR3 bases: TGTGCCAGCAGTGGGACAAACACCGGGGAGCTGTTTTTT. Protein: CASSGTNTGELFF.

The chain combines TRBV30 with TRBJ1-6; possibly TRBD1 for D (5 bases). Trimming removed 2 bases at V and 6 bases at J, with 11 bases between. This CDR3 region has 14 residues. Germline lookup yields CDR1 GTSNPN and CDR2 SVGIG (reference sequence). The CDR3 sequence: CAWSFWQGNSPLHF. The CDR3 DNA sequence: TGTGCCTGGAGTTTCTGGCAGGGTAATTCACCCCTCCACTTT.

In its sample, this clone was seen a few times. The chain is built from TRBV2 and TRBJ1-4; the match to TRBD1 covers 7 bases. Unmatched junction bases numbered 3, after V lost 4 bases and J lost 4 bases. CDR1 and CDR2 (germline): SNHLY, FYNNEI. The CDR3 covers 14 residues. CDR3 in amino acids: CASSVWDSNEKLFF. The CDR3 DNA reads as TGTGCCAGCAGTGTCTGGGACAGTAATGAAAAACTGTTTTTT.

In this sample, this clone turned up a few times. This sequence joins TRBV19 and TRBJ1-2; 8 bases align to TRBD1. The CDR3 consists of 15 residues. With 9 bases clipped from V and 3 bases from J, the junction kept 12 bases outside the gene matches. The germline V gene has CDR1 LNHDA and CDR2 SQIVND (reference sequence). CDR3 protein: CASRQGRGQDYGYTF. As DNA, the CDR3 is TGTGCCAGCAGACAGGGGAGGGGGCAGGACTATGGCTACACCTTC.

The V call is TRBV13, the J call TRBJ2-3; 12 nucleotides match TRBD2. This CDR3 is built from 20 residues. Trimming at V came to 2 bases and at J to 0 bases, leaving 12 bases not matched to a gene. Germline CDR1 PRHDT, CDR2 FYEKMQ (reference sequence). The CDR3 DNA reads as TGTGCCAGCAGCTTATTACTAGCGGGGGGTCCAATACCTAGCACAGATACGCAGTATTTT. Its protein is CASSLLLAGGPIPSTDTQYF.